The TCR beta chain under discussion was sequenced for a study of blood T cell repertoires in COVID-19. The length of the CDR3 is 12 residues. The V and J ends lost 4 bases and 5 bases respectively, with 10 bases between them. From germline, CDR1 is SGHDT and CDR2 YYEEEE. Some clones are missing from TCRdb's copy, which holds only in-frame ones; the method was immunoSEQ multiplex PCR. The sample has 130,000 to 150,000 clones; 81% are singletons. Sequencing was carried out using peripheral blood. J is TRBJ2-7 and V is TRBV5-6; D perhaps matches TRBD1 (6 bases). The source of this sequence is a human donor in a cohort sampled during active COVID-19. CDR3 DNA: TGTGCCAGCAGCCGAGGGGGACACGAGCAGTACTTC. Encoded protein: CASSRGGHEQYF.